A single sample is the source of the 18 T cell receptor beta chains below, sequenced in a study of CD4+ T cells in melanoma. Only in-frame clones appear in the TCRdb table, and some are missing; sequencing was by immunoSEQ multiplex PCR. The sample comprises some 4,800 clones, under 75% of which are singletons, and 20% to 25% rests with the top ten. The sample comprised cells from a culture (not recorded whether cultured in vitro). The receptor set was obtained from a human donor with melanoma.

This clone showed up just a few times. This chain links TRBV3-1 (or the pseudogene TRBV3-2) with TRBJ1-6; 7 bases match TRBD1. The trim removed 3 bases at V and 0 bases at J, leaving 14 bases unmatched. The CDR3 is 20 amino acids. CDR1 and CDR2 (germline): LGHDT, YNNKEL (reference sequence). The CDR3 protein is CASSQGYRTGLSSYNSPLHF. CDR3 coding DNA: TGTGCCAGCAGCCAGGGTTATCGGACAGGCTTGAGCTCCTATAATTCACCCCTCCACTTT.

The gene calls are TRBV5-1 and TRBJ1-1, with 7 bases matching TRBD1. The ends lost 3 bases at V and 4 bases at J; junction bases unmatched: 6. Germline CDR1 reads SGHRS; CDR2 reads YFSETQ. The CDR3 length is 14 residues. The CDR3 here is CASSYRTGATEAFF. The CDR3 coding sequence is TGCGCCAGCAGCTACCGGACAGGCGCCACTGAAGCTTTCTTT.

This clone is judged medium-sized (0.01 to 0.1%). The chain uses TRBV9 and TRBJ1-4; D is perhaps TRBD1 (5 bases). The CDR3 runs 16 residues. Germline values: CDR1 SGDLS, CDR2 YYNGEE. The V end was cut by 3 bases, the J end by 5 bases, with 17 bases between. CDR3 sequence (DNA): TGTGCCAGCAGCGAGCATCCAGGGAACCCCAATGAAAAACTGTTTTTT. Encoded protein: CASSEHPGNPNEKLFF.

This chain uses TRBV21-1 with TRBJ1-1. TRBV21-1 counts as a pseudogene. CDR3 length: 16 residues. CDR3 sequence reads: CASSAHGGPRDTEAFF. The CDR3 DNA follows: TGTGCCAGCAGCGCCCACGGGGGGCCCCGGGACACTGAAGCTTTCTTT.

This clone was seen only once. The V call is TRBV27, the J call TRBJ2-1, with 7 nucleotides matching TRBD1. Germline V lookup: CDR1 MNHEY, CDR2 SMNVEV (reference sequence). This CDR3 is built from 16 residues. The V gene end was trimmed by 3 bases and the J gene end by 7 bases; junction bases not matched to a gene: 12. CDR3 DNA sequence: TGTGCCAGCAGTTTCATTACAGGGGCCAGGGGGAATGAGCAGTTCTTC. Its translation: CASSFITGARGNEQFF.

This chain uses TRBV4-1 with TRBJ2-2; the D gene is possibly TRBD1 (6 bases). CDR1 and CDR2 (germline): MGHRA, YSYEKL. The V gene lost 2 bases and the J gene lost 4 bases, with 23 bases spanning the gap. The CDR3 is 19 residues long. CDR3 DNA: TGCGCCAGCAGCCAATTAGTAGGGTCCTCCCGACAGGTCACCGGGGAGCTGTTTTTT. This codes for CASSQLVGSSRQVTGELFF.

The rearrangement uses TRBV7-9 and TRBJ2-7, with 11 bases lining up with TRBD1. The ends lost 5 bases at V and 6 bases at J; junction bases unmatched: 18. The germline V gene encodes CDR1 SEHNR and CDR2 FQNEAQ (reference sequence). This CDR3 comprises 18 residues. The CDR3 here is CASSTLWGQGVVESEQYF. CDR3 nucleotides: TGTGCCAGCAGCACCCTATGGGGACAGGGGGTGGTTGAGAGCGAGCAGTACTTC.

The chain couples TRBV11-2 to TRBJ1-1; no clear D gene. Germline V gene lookup returns CDR1 SGHAT and CDR2 FQNNGV. Trimming stripped 0 bases from V and 3 bases from J, with 11 bases between. The CDR3 extends over 15 amino acids. The CDR3 DNA reads TGTGCCAGCAGCTTAGAGCCCTTTGGGGACACTGAAGCTTTCTTT. Its protein product is CASSLEPFGDTEAFF.

The chain carries TRBV19 and TRBJ1-1; a possible D gene is TRBD1 (5 bases). Trimming removed 7 bases from V and 1 base from J, with 19 bases in between. CDR3 length equals 16 residues. CDR1 LNHDA and CDR2 SQIVND come from the germline V gene (reference sequence). This CDR3 is CASKGLRGRSNTEAFF. CDR3 nucleotides: TGTGCCAGTAAGGGACTAAGGGGACGTTCGAACACTGAAGCTTTCTTT.

This chain uses TRBV27 with TRBJ2-7; TRBD1 matches at 7 bases. With V trimmed by 3 bases and J by 1 base, 6 bases remained unmatched. The CDR3 covers 15 residues. CDR1 and CDR2 (germline): MNHEY, SMNVEV (reference sequence). DNA for the CDR3: TGTGCCAGCAGTTTTGTCGGGACAGTATCCTACGAGCAGTACTTC. This sequence encodes CASSFVGTVSYEQYF.

The chain joins TRBV29-1 to TRBJ1-2; D call uncertain. Deletions cut 4 bases from V and 2 bases from J, with 8 bases between. Germline V gene sequence: CDR1 SQVTM, CDR2 ANQGSEA. The CDR3 contains 12 residues. CDR3 DNA: TGCAGCGTTGGACAAGCCAACTATGGCTACACCTTC. The encoded protein is CSVGQANYGYTF.

CDR3 DNA sequence: TGCGCCAGCAGCACTGGACAGGGGCAAGACACCTTC. Encoded protein: CASSTGQGQDTF. The rearrangement uses TRBV5-1 and TRBJ1-2; 9 bases fit TRBD1. The germline V gene encodes CDR1 SGHRS and CDR2 YFSETQ. This CDR3 has 12 amino acids. The V segment lost 4 bases and the J segment 12 bases; nucleotides outside the gene matches: 7.

V gene TRBV7-2 combines with J gene TRBJ2-3; D call uncertain. This CDR3 is 13 amino acids long. Trimming removed 2 bases from V and 3 bases from J, with 6 bases in between. CDR1 is SGHTA and CDR2 is FQGNSA in the germline V gene. CDR3: CASSLILTDTQYF. CDR3 bases: TGTGCCAGCAGCTTAATTCTAACAGATACGCAGTATTTT.

This clone was seen only a few times. The rearrangement uses TRBV12-3 or TRBV12-4 and TRBJ1-2, with D perhaps matching TRBD1 (5 bases). This CDR3 spans 10 amino acids. V lost 6 bases to trimming and J lost 6 bases, with 5 bases between them. This CDR3 reads CASRGDGYTF. The CDR3 coding sequence is TGTGCCAGCAGGGGGGATGGCTACACCTTC.

The CDR3 protein is CASSSRDRGRLETQYF. The CDR3 bases are TGTGCCAGCAGCTCCCGGGACAGGGGCCGTTTGGAGACCCAGTACTTC. The chain couples TRBV11-2 to TRBJ2-5; 10 positions agree with TRBD1. The germline gives CDR1 SGHAT, CDR2 FQNNGV. The J segment lost 5 bases and the V segment lost 4 bases, leaving 10 bases of the junction unmatched. The CDR3 is 16 amino acids.

The V and J genes are TRBV6-2 or TRBV6-3 and TRBJ1-1, with D hard to call. The CDR3 has 18 amino acids. Germline CDR1 MNHEY, CDR2 SVGEGT. V gave up 4 bases and J gave up 2 bases, with 23 bases separating them. CDR3 nucleotides: TGTGCCAGCAGTTTCTTCCACTCCGTCTCACTACATAACACTGAAGCTTTCTTT. Translating it yields CASSFFHSVSLHNTEAFF.

This sequence joins TRBV12-2 and TRBJ2-7. TRBV12-2 is an annotated pseudogene. The CDR3 totals 16 residues. In DNA, the CDR3 is TGTGCAAGTCGCTTAGCGCTGGACGTACGACTGGAGGAGCAGTACTTC. This sequence encodes CASRLALDVRLEEQYF.

The CDR3, as DNA: TGTGCCAGCAGTTTGGGGGGCGACGAGCAGTACTTC. Amino acid sequence: CASSLGGDEQYF. V is TRBV6-2 or TRBV6-3 and J is TRBJ2-7, with D perhaps TRBD1 or TRBD2 (6 bases each). CDR1 is MNHEY, CDR2 SVGEGT, per germline. The V end lost 4 bases, the J end lost 5 bases, and 9 bases lay between the germline ends. The CDR3 consists of 12 residues.